Listed here are 32 T cell receptor beta chains from one sample, sequenced in a study of T cell changes during pregnancy in multiple sclerosis. Using immunoSEQ multiplex PCR, the repertoire was profiled, and TCRdb retains in-frame clones only, with some absent. The sample consists of 25,000 to 30,000 clones, roughly 87% of them appearing once. Sequenced material: CD4+ T cells from peripheral blood mononuclear cells, taken in the second trimester of pregnancy. These TCRs come from a female donor with multiple sclerosis, enrolled in a pregnancy study.

The J gene is TRBJ2-3, the V gene TRBV7-2; TRBD1 is a possible D gene (6 bases). The length of the CDR3 is 12 residues. In germline, CDR1 is SGHTA, CDR2 FQGNSA. V was trimmed by 5 bases and J by 6 bases, leaving 9 bases between them. For the CDR3, the DNA is TGTGCCAGCAGCCCTAGGGGGGATACGCAGTATTTT. Translated, it gives CASSPRGDTQYF.

This clone was observed a handful of times. The chain couples TRBV4-1 to TRBJ1-6; D remains unclear. This CDR3 is built from 12 residues. V lost 1 base, J lost 10 bases, and 5 bases lay in between. Germline CDR1 and CDR2: MGHRA and YSYEKL. The CDR3 DNA follows: TGCGCCAGCAGCCAAGGGCCCTCACCCCTCCACTTT. Translating gives CASSQGPSPLHF.

This clone has just a few counts. The chain recombines TRBV19 with TRBJ1-2; maybe TRBD1 (5 bases). V lost 3 bases and J lost 8, with 13 bases in between. This CDR3 comprises 13 residues. The germline gives CDR1 LNHDA, CDR2 SQIVND (reference sequence). The CDR3 is CASSMNPGLGYTF. In nucleotides, the CDR3 is TGTGCCAGTAGTATGAACCCAGGGCTGGGCTACACCTTC.

V is TRBV5-1 and J is TRBJ1-3, with D possibly TRBD1 on 6 matching bases. Deletions cut 2 bases from V and 8 bases from J, with 11 bases between. Germline values: CDR1 SGHRS, CDR2 YFSETQ. There are 13 residues in the CDR3. The CDR3 DNA reads as TGCGCCAGCAGCTTAGCAGGGGAATACACCATATATTTT. It codes for CASSLAGEYTIYF.

The J gene is TRBJ1-1, the V gene TRBV19; D not certain. The CDR3 runs 15 residues. V shed 5 bases and J shed 5 bases, with 18 bases lying between them. CDR1 and CDR2 (germline): LNHDA, SQIVND (reference sequence). The CDR3, as DNA: TGTGCCAGTAGTGCTAATCCATCTAGAAGGACTGAAGCTTTCTTT. Amino acids: CASSANPSRRTEAFF.

The table lists this clone with a count of one. This rearrangement joins TRBV2 to TRBJ1-2; TRBD1 agrees at 8 bases. The CDR3 sequence is 13 residues long. V dropped 6 bases and J dropped 6; count of bases not matched to a gene: 6. Germline V lookup: CDR1 SNHLY, CDR2 FYNNEI. The chain's CDR3 is CASSPQGADGYTF. The CDR3 bases are TGTGCCAGCAGCCCTCAGGGGGCCGATGGCTACACCTTC.

This rearrangement joins TRBV19 to TRBJ1-3, with D possibly matching TRBD1 (6 bases). The CDR3 has 15 amino acids. V lost 5 bases and J lost 0, with 11 bases in between. The germline gives CDR1 LNHDA, CDR2 SQIVND (reference sequence). The CDR3 DNA reads TGTGCCAGTAGTGAAAGGACAGCCTCTGGAAACACCATATATTTT. Protein product: CASSERTASGNTIYF.

This rearrangement joins TRBV5-1 to TRBJ1-4; a possible D gene is TRBD1 (6 bases). This CDR3 is built from 13 residues. Germline CDR1 and CDR2: SGHRS and YFSETQ. Trimming removed 4 bases at V and 5 bases at J, with 9 bases between. CDR3 sequence: CASSPGQNEKLFF. The CDR3 DNA follows: TGCGCCAGCAGCCCGGGACAAAATGAAAAACTGTTTTTT.

The chain has TRBV4-2 and TRBJ1-2, with a tentative D call TRBD1 (5 bases). This CDR3 region has 13 residues. V dropped 5 bases and J dropped 5 bases, with 12 bases sitting between them. Per germline, CDR1 LGHNA and CDR2 YNFKEQ. The CDR3 is CASSSTGRYGYTF. In nucleotides, the CDR3 is TGTGCCAGCAGCTCCACAGGCCGGTATGGCTACACCTTC.

The rearrangement uses TRBV6-5 and TRBJ1-6; no reliable D call. With 2 bases removed from V and 5 bases from J, the gap between germline ends came to 7 bases. CDR3 length: 14 residues. The germline CDR1 and CDR2 sequences are MNHEY and SVGAGI. The chain's CDR3 is CASSYGTDNSPLHF. The CDR3 coding sequence is TGTGCCAGCAGTTACGGCACAGATAATTCACCCCTCCACTTT.

The rearrangement uses TRBV7-6 and TRBJ2-7; 9 positions agree with TRBD2. The germline V gene encodes CDR1 SGHVS and CDR2 FNYEAQ. V lost 3 bases and J lost 1; bases outside the gene matches: 4. The CDR3 sequence is 15 residues long. This CDR3 is CASSLNSGGSYEQYF. For the CDR3, the DNA is TGTGCCAGCAGCTTGAATAGCGGGGGTTCCTACGAGCAGTACTTC. Based on the CDR3 plus reference TRBV7-6 and TRBJ2-7, the full variable domain is GAGVSQSPRYKVTKRGQDVALRCDPISGHVSLYWYRQALGQGPEFLTYFNYEAQQDKSGLPNDRFSAERPEGSISTLTIQRTEQRDSAMYRCASSLNSGGSYEQYFGPGTRLTVT.

J is TRBJ1-1 and V is TRBV10-1; D possibly corresponds to TRBD1 (6 bases). V was trimmed by 7 bases and J by 0 bases, leaving 9 bases between them. The CDR3 is 13 residues long. The germline CDR1 and CDR2 sequences are WNHNN and SYGVQD (reference sequence). This CDR3 reads CASKQGMNTEAFF. DNA for the CDR3: TGCGCCAGCAAACAGGGCATGAACACTGAAGCTTTCTTT.

This clone was detected only a few times. CDR3 amino acids: CASSNRQATNSPLHF. The CDR3 region has the DNA TGTGCCAGCAGCAACCGACAGGCCACCAATTCACCCCTCCACTTT. The gene calls are TRBV6-5 and TRBJ1-6; a weak D match, TRBD1 (6 bases). Germline V gene lookup returns CDR1 MNHEY and CDR2 SVGAGI. The CDR3 spans 15 residues. Trimming took 6 bases from V and 7 from J, leaving 16 bases between them.

V is TRBV21-1 and J is TRBJ1-6. TRBV21-1 corresponds to a pseudogene. The CDR3 totals 16 residues. The CDR3, as DNA: TGTGCCAGCATCACCATTTGGGTGGTTCAGAGGTCACCCCTCCACTTT. Amino acids: CASITIWVVQRSPLHF.

The CDR3 is CASSVGRGGPDTQYF. The DNA for the CDR3 is TGTGCCAGCAGCGTAGGAAGGGGGGGGCCTGATACGCAGTATTTT. The chain employs TRBV9 and TRBJ2-3, with D perhaps matching TRBD2 (7 bases). The germline CDR1 and CDR2 sequences are SGDLS and YYNGEE. The CDR3 contains 15 residues. Trimming took 0 bases from V and 6 from J, leaving 14 bases between them.

The chain employs TRBV12-1 and TRBJ1-5; TRBD1 was called by the table and not checked on the DNA. TRBV12-1 is annotated as a pseudogene. This CDR3 is 18 amino acids long. CDR3 loop: CASSLVPIRGKSNQPQHF. DNA for the CDR3: TGTGCCAGCAGCCTCGTTCCTATTAGGGGTAAGAGCAATCAGCCCCAGCATTTT.

As regards this clone: One end of the junction fails to match germline, which may point to a read error. The chain has TRBV10-3 and TRBJ1-1; D remains ambiguous. The germline gives CDR1 ENHRY, CDR2 SYGVKD. This CDR3 spans 11 amino acids. As DNA, the CDR3 is TGTACCATGACATCGAACACTGAAGCTTTCTTT. Encoded protein: CTMTSNTEAFF.

V is TRBV4-1 and J is TRBJ2-3, with TRBD2 identical over 10 bases. In germline, CDR1 is MGHRA, CDR2 YSYEKL. CDR3 length equals 17 residues. V dropped 6 bases and J dropped 5; count of bases not matched to a gene: 14. The DNA for the CDR3 is TGCGCCAGCAGTCTCAACTTACTAGCGGGGCTGATAGATACGCAGTATTTT. This codes for CASSLNLLAGLIDTQYF.

This clone occurred once. The chain joins TRBV15 to TRBJ1-1; TRBD1 aligns across 7 bases. Trimming took 3 bases from V and 0 from J; bases not matched to a gene: 10. The CDR3 consists of 17 residues. Germline loops: CDR1 LNHNV, CDR2 YYDKDF (reference sequence). For the CDR3, the DNA is TGTGCCACCAGCAGGGAACTCCTGACAGGGCTGAACACTGAAGCTTTCTTT. Translation gives CATSRELLTGLNTEAFF.

The CDR3 spells CASTGANSNQPQHF. The CDR3 coding sequence is TGTGCCAGCACTGGGGCAAATAGCAATCAGCCCCAGCATTTT. The rearrangement links TRBV2 to TRBJ1-5, with D possibly matching TRBD1 (5 bases). The CDR3 runs to 14 residues. The ends were cut back, 7 bases at V and 0 bases at J, with 10 bases in the middle. The germline gives CDR1 SNHLY, CDR2 FYNNEI.

The rearrangement links TRBV4-3 to TRBJ1-5, with D unclear. Per germline, CDR1 LGHNA and CDR2 YSLEER. Between the trimmed V and J ends, which lost 1 base and 0 bases, there was a span of 4 bases. There are 14 residues in the CDR3. CDR3 residues: CASSQVHSNQPQHF. In DNA, the CDR3 is TGCGCCAGCAGCCAAGTACATAGCAATCAGCCCCAGCATTTT.

This chain links TRBV28 with TRBJ2-2; D may be TRBD1 (5 bases). The CDR3 is 15 residues long. Germline CDR1 reads MDHEN; CDR2 reads SYDVKM. The V and J ends lost 3 bases and 1 base respectively, with 9 bases between them. CDR3 bases: TGTGCCAGCAGTTTTCCAGGGCTGAACACCGGGGAGCTGTTTTTT. This sequence encodes CASSFPGLNTGELFF.

The chain has TRBV6-5 and TRBJ1-2; no firm D call. The CDR3 consists of 14 residues. Trimming took off 5 bases at V and 0 bases at J, with 10 bases between the two ends. The V gene's germline CDR1 is MNHEY and CDR2 SVGAGI. The CDR3 spells CASSPTYSNYGYTF. The CDR3 DNA reads as TGTGCCAGCAGTCCGACTTATTCTAACTATGGCTACACCTTC.

This chain links TRBV7-6 with TRBJ2-7; a possible D gene is TRBD1 (6 bases). The V gene lost 5 bases and the J gene lost 0 bases, with 11 bases spanning the gap. The CDR3 is made up of 14 amino acids. Germline V lookup: CDR1 SGHVS, CDR2 FNYEAQ. DNA of the CDR3: TGTGCCAGCAGCCCACAGGGTAGCTCCTACGAGCAGTACTTC. Translated, it gives CASSPQGSSYEQYF.

The genes are TRBV2 and TRBJ2-7, with a possible D match to TRBD1 (6 bases). The germline V and J ends were trimmed by 8 bases and 2 bases, with 19 bases remaining between them. The CDR3 contains 15 residues. Germline loops: CDR1 SNHLY, CDR2 FYNNEI. CDR3 in amino acids: CASGSNRVFAYEQYF. For the CDR3, the DNA is TGTGCCAGCGGATCAAACAGGGTCTTTGCCTACGAGCAGTACTTC.

The rearrangement joins TRBV7-2 to TRBJ1-1, with a tentative D call TRBD1 (5 bases). The CDR3 covers 16 residues. CDR1 and CDR2 (germline): SGHTA, FQGNSA. Trimming shortened V by 2 bases and J by 1 base, and 14 bases separated the two germline ends. CDR3 bases: TGTGCCAGCAGCTTACTCAACCCCCAGGGGAACACTGAAGCTTTCTTT. This encodes CASSLLNPQGNTEAFF.

The J gene is TRBJ1-1, the V gene TRBV9; possible D gene TRBD1, 5 bases. The CDR3 totals 15 residues. The germline V gene encodes CDR1 SGDLS and CDR2 YYNGEE. V dropped 0 bases and J dropped 3 bases, with 12 bases sitting between them. CDR3 nucleotides: TGTGCCAGCAGCGTAGACGGGGGAAAGGACACTGAAGCTTTCTTT. This translates into CASSVDGGKDTEAFF.

This rearrangement joins TRBV18 to TRBJ1-2; D is unclear. Germline lookup yields CDR1 KGHSH and CDR2 LQKENI. V gave up 3 bases and J gave up 3 bases, with 11 bases separating them. The CDR3 runs to 14 residues. CDR3 sequence (DNA): TGTGCCAGCTCACCTACGGGAAAGGACTATGGCTACACCTTC. The encoded protein is CASSPTGKDYGYTF.

Only one count was recorded for this clone. The chain links TRBV12-5 to TRBJ1-1; D is unclear. Germline V gene sequence: CDR1 LGHNT, CDR2 FRNRAP. The V and J ends lost 4 bases and 1 base respectively, with 10 bases between them. The CDR3 runs 14 residues. CDR3 DNA sequence: TGTGCTAGTGGTTCCCTAGCCACGAACACTGAAGCTTTCTTT. The encoded protein is CASGSLATNTEAFF.

The V and J genes are TRBV5-1 and TRBJ1-4; TRBD1 is a possible D gene (5 bases). The length of the CDR3 is 15 residues. Germline V CDR1 and CDR2: SGHRS, YFSETQ. Trimming stripped 2 bases from V and 2 bases from J, with 10 bases between. This CDR3 reads CASSFSGGTNEKLFF. The CDR3 DNA reads as TGCGCCAGCAGCTTTTCTGGGGGGACTAATGAAAAACTGTTTTTT.

This sequence joins TRBV7-2 and TRBJ1-4, with 7 bases aligning to TRBD1. V lost 5 bases, J lost 3 bases, and 6 bases stayed unmatched. CDR1 SGHTA and CDR2 FQGNSA come from the germline V gene. The CDR3 loop spans 15 amino acids. In DNA form, the CDR3 reads TGTGCCAGCAGCCACAGACAGGGTCCTAATGAAAAACTGTTTTTT. Residues: CASSHRQGPNEKLFF.

The rearrangement joins TRBV11-2 to TRBJ1-1; D might be TRBD1 (6 bases). CDR1 SGHAT and CDR2 FQNNGV come from the germline V gene. V lost 1 base and J lost 0, with 9 bases in between. The CDR3 is made up of 15 amino acids. The CDR3 region has the DNA TGTGCCAGCAGCTTAGCAGGACAGCTGAACACTGAAGCTTTCTTT. This codes for CASSLAGQLNTEAFF.